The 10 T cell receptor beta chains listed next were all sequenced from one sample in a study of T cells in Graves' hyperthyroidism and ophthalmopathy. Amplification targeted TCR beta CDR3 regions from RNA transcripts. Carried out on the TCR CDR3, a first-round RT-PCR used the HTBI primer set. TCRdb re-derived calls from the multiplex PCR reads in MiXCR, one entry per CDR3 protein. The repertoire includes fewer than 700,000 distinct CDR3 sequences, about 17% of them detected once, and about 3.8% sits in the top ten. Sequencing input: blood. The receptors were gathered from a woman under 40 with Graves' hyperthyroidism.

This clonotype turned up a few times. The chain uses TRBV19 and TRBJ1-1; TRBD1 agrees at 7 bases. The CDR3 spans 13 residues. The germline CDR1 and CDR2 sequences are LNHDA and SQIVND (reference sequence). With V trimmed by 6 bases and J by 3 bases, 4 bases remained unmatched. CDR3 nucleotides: TGTGCCAGTAGGGACGACAGGGACACTGAAGCTTTCTTT. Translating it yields CASRDDRDTEAFF.

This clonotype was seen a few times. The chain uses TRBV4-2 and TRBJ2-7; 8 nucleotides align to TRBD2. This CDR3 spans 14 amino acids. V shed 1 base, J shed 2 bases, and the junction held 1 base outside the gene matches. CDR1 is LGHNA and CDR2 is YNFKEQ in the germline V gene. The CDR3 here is CASSQAGGAYEQYF. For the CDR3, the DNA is TGTGCCAGCAGCCAAGCCGGGGGGGCCTACGAGCAGTACTTC.

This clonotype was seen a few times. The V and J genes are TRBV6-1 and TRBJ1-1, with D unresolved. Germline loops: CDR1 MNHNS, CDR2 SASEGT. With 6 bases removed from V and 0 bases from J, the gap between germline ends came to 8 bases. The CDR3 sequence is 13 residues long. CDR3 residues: CASSPTMNTEAFF. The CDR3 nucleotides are TGTGCCAGCAGCCCGACAATGAACACTGAAGCTTTCTTT.

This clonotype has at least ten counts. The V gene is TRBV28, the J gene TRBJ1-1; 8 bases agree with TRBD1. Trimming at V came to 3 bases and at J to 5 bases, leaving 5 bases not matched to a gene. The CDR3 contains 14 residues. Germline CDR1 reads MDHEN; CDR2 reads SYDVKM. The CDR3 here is CASSFGTGKTEAFF. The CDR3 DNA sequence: TGTGCCAGCAGTTTTGGGACAGGAAAAACTGAAGCTTTCTTT.

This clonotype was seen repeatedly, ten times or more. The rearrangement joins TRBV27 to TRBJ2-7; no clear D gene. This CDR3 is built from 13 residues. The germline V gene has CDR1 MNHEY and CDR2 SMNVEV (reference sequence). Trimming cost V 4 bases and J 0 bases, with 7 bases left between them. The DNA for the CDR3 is TGTGCCAGCAGTTACCGGAGCTCCTACGAGCAGTACTTC. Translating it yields CASSYRSSYEQYF.

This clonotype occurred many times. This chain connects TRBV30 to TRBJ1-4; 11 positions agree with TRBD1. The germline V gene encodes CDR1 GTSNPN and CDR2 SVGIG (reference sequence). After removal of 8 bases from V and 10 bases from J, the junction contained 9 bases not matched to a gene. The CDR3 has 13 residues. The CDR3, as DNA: TGTGCCACTGACGAGGGGACAGGGGGAAAACTGTTTTTT. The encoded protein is CATDEGTGGKLFF.

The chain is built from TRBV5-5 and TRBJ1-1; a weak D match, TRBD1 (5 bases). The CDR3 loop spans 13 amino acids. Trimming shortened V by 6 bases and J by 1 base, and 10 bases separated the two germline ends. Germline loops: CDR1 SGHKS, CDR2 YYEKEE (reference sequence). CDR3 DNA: TGTGCCAGCACCCGGGGCTGGAACACTGAAGCTTTCTTT. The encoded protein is CASTRGWNTEAFF. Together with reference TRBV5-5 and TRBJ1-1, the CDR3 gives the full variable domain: DAGVTQSPTHLIKTRGQQVTLRCSPISGHKSVSWYQQVLGQGPQFIFQYYEKEERGRGNFPDRFSARQFPNYSSELNVNALLLGDSALYLCASTRGWNTEAFFGQGTRLTVV.

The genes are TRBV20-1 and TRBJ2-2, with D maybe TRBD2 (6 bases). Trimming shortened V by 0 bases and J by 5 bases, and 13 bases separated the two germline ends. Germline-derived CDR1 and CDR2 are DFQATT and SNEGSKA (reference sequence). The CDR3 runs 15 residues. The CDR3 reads CSARDGGRRTGELFF. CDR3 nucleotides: TGCAGTGCTAGAGATGGGGGGAGAAGGACCGGGGAGCTGTTTTTT.

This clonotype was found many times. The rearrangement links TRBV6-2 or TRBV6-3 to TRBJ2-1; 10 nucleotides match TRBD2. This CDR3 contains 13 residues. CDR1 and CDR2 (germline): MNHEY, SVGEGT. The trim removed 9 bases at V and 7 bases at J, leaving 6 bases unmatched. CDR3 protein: CASGLAAPNEQFF. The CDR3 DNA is TGTGCCAGTGGACTAGCGGCACCTAATGAGCAGTTCTTC.

DNA for the CDR3: TGTGCCATCAGTGAGGACGGGACTAGCGGGTTGGGGGAGCAGTACTTC. Protein sequence: CAISEDGTSGLGEQYF. The V and J genes are TRBV10-3 and TRBJ2-7; 12 nucleotides agree with TRBD2. The germline V gene has CDR1 ENHRY and CDR2 SYGVKD. The ends lost 2 bases at V and 7 bases at J; junction bases unmatched: 9. This CDR3 region has 16 residues.